This T cell receptor (beta chain) was recovered during a study of blood T cell repertoires in COVID-19. Background on the study: Whether acute or convalescent, the COVID-19 samples came from the United States, Italy and Spain. From T cells, B-cell-depleted T cells, or PBMCs came the material, which was cDNA or gDNA.

The junction had 5 bases not matched to a gene; V was cut back by 6 bases and J by 4 bases. The CDR3 is 14 amino acids. Germline V CDR1 and CDR2: LNHDA, SQIVND (reference sequence). In the source study's methods: Estimation of nucleated cell counts relied on the amplification of reference gene primers. Clones were sequenced by immunoSEQ multiplex PCR, and TCRdb holds only the in-frame ones, with some missing. D and trimming come from the DNA, and the V and J calls and clone size come from that table. The sample records over 100,000 clones, over 60% being singletons. The V gene is TRBV19, the J gene TRBJ1-2; 10 positions agree with TRBD1. Specimen: peripheral blood. The TCR sequence derives from a human donor in a cohort sampled during active or convalescent COVID-19. CDR3 DNA sequence: TGTGCCAGTAGCCCGGGACAGGGGTTCTATGGCTACACCTTC. Residues: CASSPGQGFYGYTF. Full variable domain (missing parts from reference TRBV19 and TRBJ1-2): DGGITQSPKYLFRKEGQNVTLSCEQNLNHDAMYWYRQDPGQGLRLIYYSQIVNDFQKGDIAEGYSVSREKKESFPLTVTSAQKNPTAFYLCASSPGQGFYGYTFGSGTRLTVV.